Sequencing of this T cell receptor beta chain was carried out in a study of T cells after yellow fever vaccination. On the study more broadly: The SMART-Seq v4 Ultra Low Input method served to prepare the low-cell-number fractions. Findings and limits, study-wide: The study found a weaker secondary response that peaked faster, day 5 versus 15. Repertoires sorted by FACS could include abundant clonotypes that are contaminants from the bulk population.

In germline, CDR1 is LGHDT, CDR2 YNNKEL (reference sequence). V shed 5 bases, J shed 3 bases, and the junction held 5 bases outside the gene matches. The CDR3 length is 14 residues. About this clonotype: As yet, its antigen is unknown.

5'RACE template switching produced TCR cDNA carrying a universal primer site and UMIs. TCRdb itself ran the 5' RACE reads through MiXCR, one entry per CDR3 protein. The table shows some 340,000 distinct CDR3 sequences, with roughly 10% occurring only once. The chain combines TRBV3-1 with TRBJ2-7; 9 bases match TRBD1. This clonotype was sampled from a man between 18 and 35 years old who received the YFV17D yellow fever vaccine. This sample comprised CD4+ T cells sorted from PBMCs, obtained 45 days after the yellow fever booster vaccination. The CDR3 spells CASSNRDRDYEQYF. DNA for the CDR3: TGTGCCAGCAGCAACCGGGACAGGGACTACGAGCAGTACTTC.